This TCR beta chain derives from a study of blood T cell repertoires in COVID-19 (TCRdb year 2020). As for the study more broadly: Samples from collaborators originated in the United States, Italy and Spain and spanned both the acute and convalescent phases of COVID-19. Where available, HLA class I and class II types were obtained from metadata supplied by the sample provider rather than from assay-based typing. A freely available public database, intended as a resource for researchers studying the immune response to SARS-CoV-2, is where the repertoires were released. The samples were drawn from the first 160 participants of the ongoing ImmuneRACE study and from 950 to 1,500 subjects provided by 6 global collaborators. The prospective study material was composed of cDNA or gDNA derived from T cells, B-cell-depleted T cells, or PBMCs. Deeply sampled blood TCRbeta repertoires from subjects exposed to, actively infected with, or recovered from COVID-19 were included in the dataset. A de-identified subject ID, COVID-19 status, age in years and sex were almost always included in the sample metadata.

General study outcomes and caveats: The amount of clinical and demographic metadata varied by source and participant and was provided uncurated.

Each collaborating institution followed its own protocols to collect whole blood in K2EDTA tubes. Collaborator samples were shipped for TCRbeta analysis as frozen whole blood, isolated PBMCs, or DNA extracted from either sample type. Clipping removes 1 base from V and 1 base from J, with 7 as the unmatched junction base count. CDR1 is given as SGHRS and CDR2 as YFSETQ, both from the germline V gene. The CDR3 goes from the cysteine to the phenylalanine over 16 residues. Only CDR3 DNA is held: 48 bases, read in frame from base 1. TCRbeta CDR3 regions were amplified from genomic DNA by means of the immunoSEQ Assay, a bias-controlled multiplex PCR. The paper's processing steps were these. The number of nucleated cells in each sample was estimated from the amplification of reference gene primers within the assay. To quantify the absolute abundance of each unique TCRbeta CDR3 rearrangement, sequence reads were collapsed and filtered. Productive Simpson clonality was computed per sample as the square root of Simpson's diversity index over productive rearrangements. TCRdb holds this immuneACCESS table with in-frame rearrangements only. Some clones are missing; in checked studies, unresolved V genes explain under half, and the rest has no known cause. That table supplies the V and J calls and clone size; D and trimming were determined from the DNA. The sample data list tens of thousands of clones, and about 65% of these were observed just once. 17% of the sample belongs to the ten largest clones.

This clone came up a few times. Its antigen remains undetermined. Base quality data are lacking; no much larger clone is found one base away. The sequence came from a human donor in a cohort sampled during active COVID-19. The rearrangement joined TRBV5-1 to TRBJ2-5; a stretch of 7 junction bases matches TRBD1. The sequenced material came from peripheral blood. The CDR3 protein sequence reads: CASSLMLGQVQETQYF. The nucleotide sequence is TGCGCCAGCAGCTTGATGCTCGGACAGGTCCAAGAGACCCAGTACTTC.